A selection of T cell receptor beta chains follows, all from one sample in a study of shared clonotypes between healthy human individuals. Profiled with immunoSEQ multiplex PCR; TCRdb holds only in-frame clones, not every one. The data show 730,000 or so clones, approximately 75% seen once. The sequenced material came from memory CD4+ T cells sorted from blood. These receptors all come from a woman in her twenties or thirties in good health. Both conserved end residues are trimmed from each CDR3.

J	V	CDR3
TRBJ2-2	TRBV2	ASSVQSNTGELF
TRBJ1-5	TRBV15	ATSRVLIGWQPQH
TRBJ1-2	TRBV2	ASHRVRGYT
TRBJ1-1	TRBV28	ASSLGGGTWRRAF
TRBJ2-7	TRBV6-5	ASRPGDGRVGEQY
TRBJ2-7	TRBV4-2	ASSQEKRGHYEQY
TRBJ2-7	TRBV29-1	SVVTLGTPGSYEQY
TRBJ1-5	TRBV2	ASSVVGRANQPQH
TRBJ2-3	TRBV27	ASSLTGGPDTQY
TRBJ1-2	TRBV28	ASSLSQGGYGYT
TRBJ2-5	TRBV7-8	ASSKRFSNTDRETQY
TRBJ2-5	TRBV6-5	ASRQNSGGGETQY
TRBJ2-3	TRBV29-1	SAMTAKTDTQY
TRBJ1-5	TRBV6-1	ASSEVGGASNQPQH
TRBJ2-5	TRBV7-9	ASSSGLGTQY
TRBJ2-6	TRBV16	ASSQSIGSGANVLT
TRBJ2-2	TRBV5-1	ASSLVSRSIPGELF
TRBJ2-3	TRBV9	ASSRGFTDTQY
TRBJ2-1	TRBV13	ASSFRGNEQF
TRBJ1-2	TRBV29-1	SVEQLTNYGYT
TRBJ1-1	TRBV20-1	SASLGKKAF
TRBJ2-7	TRBV11-2	ASSISGIPYEQY
TRBJ1-2	TRBV27	ASSLQGDYGYT
TRBJ2-1	TRBV7-6	ASSSTTSGTTAGNEQF
TRBJ1-2	TRBV5-1	ASSIREAGLRGYGYT
TRBJ2-1	TRBV10-1	ASSEGGSGYNEQF
TRBJ2-7	TRBV18	ASSPGDSWGGYEQY
TRBJ2-7	TRBV4-2	ASSPRGTSQDEQY
TRBJ2-3	TRBV12-5	ASGFWGVTDTQY
TRBJ2-7	TRBV11-2	ASSSSREAYEQY
TRBJ2-3	TRBV18	ASSPRAADTQY
TRBJ2-5	TRBV11-2	ASSLRSWTSGSETQY
TRBJ2-7	TRBV6-6	ASSRSGTNYEQY
TRBJ2-5	TRBV6-5	ASSSLAGGVTQY
TRBJ2-1	TRBV2	ASSRSGSINNEQF
TRBJ2-3	TRBV7-9	ASSSKRGQRTSTDTQY
TRBJ2-3	TRBV19	ASRDGQVTDTQY
TRBJ2-1	TRBV11-3	ASSITRGSNEQF
TRBJ1-2	TRBV5-1	ASSLVSETGYT
TRBJ2-7	TRBV4-1	ASSQGVLAGTYEQY